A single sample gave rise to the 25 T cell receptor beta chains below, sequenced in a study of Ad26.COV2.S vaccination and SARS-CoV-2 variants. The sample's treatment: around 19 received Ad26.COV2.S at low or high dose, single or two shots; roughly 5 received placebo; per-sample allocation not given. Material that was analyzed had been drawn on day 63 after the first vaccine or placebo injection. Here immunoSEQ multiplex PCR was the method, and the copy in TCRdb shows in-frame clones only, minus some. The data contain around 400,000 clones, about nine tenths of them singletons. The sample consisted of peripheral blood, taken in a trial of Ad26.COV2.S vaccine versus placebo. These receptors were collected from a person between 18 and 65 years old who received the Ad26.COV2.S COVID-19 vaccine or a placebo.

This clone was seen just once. The CDR3 spells CASRPSDPVPYEQYF. CDR3 sequence (DNA): TGTGCCAGCAGACCCTCAGATCCTGTCCCCTACGAGCAGTACTTC. The V call is TRBV28, the J call TRBJ2-7, with D unresolved. This CDR3 spans 15 amino acids. CDR1 and CDR2 from the germline V gene are MDHEN and SYDVKM. V lost 6 bases and J lost 2, with 17 bases in between.

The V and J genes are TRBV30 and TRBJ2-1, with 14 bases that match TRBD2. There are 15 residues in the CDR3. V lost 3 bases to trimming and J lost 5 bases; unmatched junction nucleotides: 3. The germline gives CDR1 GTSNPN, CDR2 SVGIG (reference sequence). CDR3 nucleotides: TGTGCCTGGAGCCGGGGACTAGCGGGGGACAATGAGCAGTTCTTC. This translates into CAWSRGLAGDNEQFF. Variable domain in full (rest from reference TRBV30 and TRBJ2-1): SQTIHQWPATLVQPVGSPLSLECTVEGTSNPNLYWYRQAAGRGLQLLFYSVGIGQISSEVPQNLSASRPQDRQFILSSKKLLLSDSGFYLCAWSRGLAGDNEQFFGPGTRLTVL.

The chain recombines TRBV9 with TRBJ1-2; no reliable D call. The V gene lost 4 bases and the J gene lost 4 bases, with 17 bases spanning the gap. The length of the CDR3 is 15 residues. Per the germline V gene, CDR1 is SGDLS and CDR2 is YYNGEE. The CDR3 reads CASSTGLSLGYGYTF. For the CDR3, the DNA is TGTGCCAGCAGCACCGGGCTCTCCCTAGGCTATGGCTACACCTTC.

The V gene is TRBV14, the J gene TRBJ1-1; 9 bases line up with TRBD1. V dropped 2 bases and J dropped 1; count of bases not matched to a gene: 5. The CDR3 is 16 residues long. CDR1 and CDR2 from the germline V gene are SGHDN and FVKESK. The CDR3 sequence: CASSQWDRASNTEAFF. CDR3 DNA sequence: TGTGCCAGCAGCCAATGGGACAGGGCCTCGAACACTGAAGCTTTCTTT.

The CDR3 coding sequence is TGTGCCTCCTTTCCCAGGGGACGAGTCACAGATACGCAGTATTTT. Residues: CASFPRGRVTDTQYF. This rearrangement joins TRBV30 to TRBJ2-3; D perhaps matches TRBD1 (6 bases). CDR3 length: 15 amino acids. The V and J ends lost 7 bases and 2 bases respectively, with 19 bases between them. Germline CDR1 reads GTSNPN; CDR2 reads SVGIG (reference sequence). The full variable domain, rest sourced from reference TRBV30 and TRBJ2-3, is SQTIHQWPATLVQPVGSPLSLECTVEGTSNPNLYWYRQAAGRGLQLLFYSVGIGQISSEVPQNLSASRPQDRQFILSSKKLLLSDSGFYLCASFPRGRVTDTQYFGPGTRLTVL.

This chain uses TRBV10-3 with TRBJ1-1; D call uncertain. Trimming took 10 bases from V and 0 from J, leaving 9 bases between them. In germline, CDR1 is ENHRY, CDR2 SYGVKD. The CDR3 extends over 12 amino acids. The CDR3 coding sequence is TGTGCCACCCTTTCATTGAACACTGAAGCTTTCTTT. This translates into CATLSLNTEAFF.

The CDR3 nucleotides read TGTGCCAGCAGCTTAGAGGCAGGGGCCACCTACGAGCAGTACTTC. It is translated as CASSLEAGATYEQYF. The rearrangement joins TRBV7-9 to TRBJ2-7; possibly TRBD1 for D (6 bases). Germline V gene data show CDR1 as SEHNR and CDR2 as FQNEAQ (reference sequence). The CDR3 is 15 residues long. The germline V and J ends were trimmed by 1 base and 2 bases, with 12 bases remaining between them.

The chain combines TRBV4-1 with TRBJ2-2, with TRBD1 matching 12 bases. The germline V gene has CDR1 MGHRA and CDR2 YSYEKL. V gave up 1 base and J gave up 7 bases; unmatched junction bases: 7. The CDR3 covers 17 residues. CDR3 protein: CASSQGSGTGGVGELFF. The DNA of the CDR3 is TGCGCCAGCAGCCAAGGATCCGGGACAGGGGGCGTCGGGGAGCTGTTTTTT.

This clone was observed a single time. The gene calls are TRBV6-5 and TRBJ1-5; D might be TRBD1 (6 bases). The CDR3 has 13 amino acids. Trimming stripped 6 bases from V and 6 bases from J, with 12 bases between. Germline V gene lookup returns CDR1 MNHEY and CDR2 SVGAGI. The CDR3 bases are TGTGCCAGCAGACTCGACAGGTCTCAGCCCCAGCATTTT. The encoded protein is CASRLDRSQPQHF.

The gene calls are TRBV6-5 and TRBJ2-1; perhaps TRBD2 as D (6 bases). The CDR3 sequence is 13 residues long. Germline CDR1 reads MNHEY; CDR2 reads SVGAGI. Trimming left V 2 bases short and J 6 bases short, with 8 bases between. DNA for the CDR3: TGTGCCAGCAGTTACATGGGACTCAATGAGCAGTTCTTC. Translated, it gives CASSYMGLNEQFF.

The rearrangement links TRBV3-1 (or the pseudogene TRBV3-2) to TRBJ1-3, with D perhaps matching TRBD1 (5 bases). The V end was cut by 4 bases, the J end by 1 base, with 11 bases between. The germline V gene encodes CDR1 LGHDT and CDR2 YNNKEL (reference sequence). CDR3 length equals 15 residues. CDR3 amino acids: CASSPSRESGNTIYF. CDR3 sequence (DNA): TGTGCCAGCAGCCCCAGCAGGGAGTCTGGAAACACCATATATTTT.

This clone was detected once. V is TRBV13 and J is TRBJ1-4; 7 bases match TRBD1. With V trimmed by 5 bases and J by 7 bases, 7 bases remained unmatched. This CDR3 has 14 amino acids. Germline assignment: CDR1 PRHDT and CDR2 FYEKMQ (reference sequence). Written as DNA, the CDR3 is TGTGCCAGCAGCGTCGACAGGGAGGGTGAAAAACTGTTTTTT. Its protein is CASSVDREGEKLFF.

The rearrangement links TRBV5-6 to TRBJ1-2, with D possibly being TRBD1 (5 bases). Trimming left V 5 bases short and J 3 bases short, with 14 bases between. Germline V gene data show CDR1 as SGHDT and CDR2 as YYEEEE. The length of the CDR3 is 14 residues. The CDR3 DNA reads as TGTGCCAGCAGGTGGGAGGGGACTCACTATGGCTACACCTTC. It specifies CASRWEGTHYGYTF.

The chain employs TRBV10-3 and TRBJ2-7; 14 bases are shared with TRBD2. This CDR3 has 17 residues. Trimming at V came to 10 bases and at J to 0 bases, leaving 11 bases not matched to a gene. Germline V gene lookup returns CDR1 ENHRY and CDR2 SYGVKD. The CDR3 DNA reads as TGTGCCACCCACCCAGGACTAGCGGGAGGAAGCTCCTACGAGCAGTACTTC. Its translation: CATHPGLAGGSSYEQYF.

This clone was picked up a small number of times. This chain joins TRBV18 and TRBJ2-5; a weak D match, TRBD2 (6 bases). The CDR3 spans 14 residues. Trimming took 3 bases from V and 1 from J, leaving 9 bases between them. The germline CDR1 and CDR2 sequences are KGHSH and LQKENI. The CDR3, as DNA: TGTGCCAGCTCACCGGTGGGAGGCCAAGAGACCCAGTACTTC. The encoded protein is CASSPVGGQETQYF.

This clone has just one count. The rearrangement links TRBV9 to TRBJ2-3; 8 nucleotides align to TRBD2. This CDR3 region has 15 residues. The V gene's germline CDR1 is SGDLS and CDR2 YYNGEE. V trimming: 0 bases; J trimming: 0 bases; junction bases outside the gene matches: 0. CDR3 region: CASSVVAGSTDTQYF. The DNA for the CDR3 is TGTGCCAGCAGCGTAGTAGCGGGGAGCACAGATACGCAGTATTTT.

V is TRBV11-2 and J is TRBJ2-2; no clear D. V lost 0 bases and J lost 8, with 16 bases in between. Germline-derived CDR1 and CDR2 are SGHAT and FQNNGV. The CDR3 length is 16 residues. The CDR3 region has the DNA TGTGCCAGCAGCTTAGATATATCCCCCGTCCATGGGGAGCTGTTTTTT. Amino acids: CASSLDISPVHGELFF.

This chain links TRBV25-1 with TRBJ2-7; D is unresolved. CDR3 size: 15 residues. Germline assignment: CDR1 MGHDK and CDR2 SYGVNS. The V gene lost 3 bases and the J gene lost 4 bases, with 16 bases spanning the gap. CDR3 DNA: TGTGCCAGCAGTGACCCCGTTTCCGGAGCATACGAGCAGTACTTC. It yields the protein CASSDPVSGAYEQYF.

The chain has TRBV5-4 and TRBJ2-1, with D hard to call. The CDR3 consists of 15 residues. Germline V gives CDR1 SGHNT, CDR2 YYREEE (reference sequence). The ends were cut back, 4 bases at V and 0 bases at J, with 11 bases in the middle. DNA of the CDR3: TGTGCCAGCAGCCAGTCGACTGGCTCCTACAATGAGCAGTTCTTC. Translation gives CASSQSTGSYNEQFF.

The CDR3 DNA is TGTGCCAGCAGTTCCCCCCAGGGTTTGAGCAATCAGCCCCAGCATTTT. It is translated as CASSSPQGLSNQPQHF. The chain has TRBV28 and TRBJ1-5; D may be TRBD1 (5 bases). Germline values: CDR1 MDHEN, CDR2 SYDVKM. The CDR3 has 16 amino acids. V gave up 4 bases and J gave up 1 base, with 14 bases separating them.

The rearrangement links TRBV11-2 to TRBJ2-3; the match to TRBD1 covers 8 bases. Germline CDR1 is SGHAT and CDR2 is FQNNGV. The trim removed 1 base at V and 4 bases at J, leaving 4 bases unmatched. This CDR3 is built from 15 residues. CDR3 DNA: TGTGCCAGCAGCTTAGCGGACAGGGATGCAGATACGCAGTATTTT. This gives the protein CASSLADRDADTQYF.

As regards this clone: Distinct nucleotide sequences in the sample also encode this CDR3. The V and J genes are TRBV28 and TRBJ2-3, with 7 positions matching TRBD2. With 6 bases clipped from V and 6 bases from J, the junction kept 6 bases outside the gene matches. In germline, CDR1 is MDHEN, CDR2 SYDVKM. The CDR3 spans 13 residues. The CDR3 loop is CASSRLAVDTQYF. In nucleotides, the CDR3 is TGTGCCAGCAGCCGACTAGCCGTGGATACGCAGTATTTT.

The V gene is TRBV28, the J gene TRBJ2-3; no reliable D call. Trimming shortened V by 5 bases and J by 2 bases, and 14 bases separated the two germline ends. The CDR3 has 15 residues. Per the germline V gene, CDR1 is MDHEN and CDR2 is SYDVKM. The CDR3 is CASSPSPGNTDTQYF. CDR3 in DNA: TGTGCCAGCAGTCCCTCTCCTGGAAACACAGATACGCAGTATTTT.

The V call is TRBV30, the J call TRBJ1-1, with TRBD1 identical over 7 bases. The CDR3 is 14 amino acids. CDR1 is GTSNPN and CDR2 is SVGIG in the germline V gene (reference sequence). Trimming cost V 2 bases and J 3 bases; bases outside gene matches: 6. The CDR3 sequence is CAWSHDRVDTEAFF. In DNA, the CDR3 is TGTGCCTGGAGTCACGACAGGGTAGACACTGAAGCTTTCTTT. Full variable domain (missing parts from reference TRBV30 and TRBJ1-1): SQTIHQWPATLVQPVGSPLSLECTVEGTSNPNLYWYRQAAGRGLQLLFYSVGIGQISSEVPQNLSASRPQDRQFILSSKKLLLSDSGFYLCAWSHDRVDTEAFFGQGTRLTVV.

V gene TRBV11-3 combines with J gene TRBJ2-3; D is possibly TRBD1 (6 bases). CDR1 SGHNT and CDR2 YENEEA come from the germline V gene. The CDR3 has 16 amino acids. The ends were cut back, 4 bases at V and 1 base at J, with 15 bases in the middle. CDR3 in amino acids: CASSSPPGHGTDTQYF. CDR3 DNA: TGTGCCAGCAGCTCGCCGCCGGGACACGGCACAGATACGCAGTATTTT.